These 14 T cell receptor beta chains share one sample of origin, sequenced in a study of CD8 T cells in Susac syndrome. It was with random hexamers that 0.5 to 1 ug RNA was reverse transcribed. TCRdb recomputed calls from the immunoSEQ multiplex PCR reads with MiXCR, one row per CDR3 protein. This sample carries some 190,000 distinct CDR3 sequences, 85% to 95% of them seen once, and the ten largest clones take about 0.094%. The material sequenced was CD4+ T cells from PBMCs. These receptors all come from a human donor in good health.

The chain carries TRBV29-1 and TRBJ1-2; 9 bases match TRBD1. Germline values: CDR1 SQVTM, CDR2 ANQGSEA. After removal of 4 bases from V and 5 bases from J, the junction contained 11 bases not matched to a gene. This CDR3 contains 15 residues. The CDR3: CSVAEQGALGYGYTF. The DNA for the CDR3 is TGCAGCGTTGCCGAACAGGGGGCGCTCGGGTATGGCTACACCTTC.

The J gene is TRBJ1-2, the V gene TRBV11-2; D is possibly TRBD1 (5 bases). Germline CDR1 SGHAT, CDR2 FQNNGV. The CDR3 has 15 residues. Trimming cost V 4 bases and J 0 bases, with 12 bases left between them. For the CDR3, the DNA is TGTGCCAGCAGCTCCCGAAGGGGAGCTAACTATGGCTACACCTTC. Protein sequence: CASSSRRGANYGYTF.

The V and J genes are TRBV3-1 and TRBJ2-7, with 7 bases aligning to TRBD1. V lost 6 bases and J lost 4; bases outside the gene matches: 9. The CDR3 consists of 14 residues. The germline CDR1 and CDR2 sequences are LGHDT and YNNKEL (reference sequence). CDR3 residues: CASSDRTGRYEQYF. In nucleotides, the CDR3 is TGTGCCAGCAGTGACCGGACAGGACGGTACGAGCAGTACTTC.

In DNA form, the CDR3 reads TGTGCCAGCTCACCTCTGGGTGGCCAGAGGACTTACGAGCAGTACGTC. Protein: CASSPLGGQRTYEQYV. J is TRBJ2-7 and V is TRBV18, with TRBD2 as a possible D gene (5 bases). Germline V gene data show CDR1 as KGHSH and CDR2 as LQKENI. Deletions cut 3 bases from V and 4 bases from J, with 19 bases between. This CDR3 has 16 amino acids.

The J gene is TRBJ2-5, the V gene TRBV29-1; 8 bases are shared with TRBD2. The CDR3 has 17 amino acids. Trimming at V came to 0 bases and at J to 5 bases, leaving 14 bases not matched to a gene. In germline, CDR1 is SQVTM, CDR2 ANQGSEA. CDR3 DNA sequence: TGCAGCGTTGAAGATGGAACGGGAGGGATTTTCGGGGAGACCCAGTACTTC. Protein product: CSVEDGTGGIFGETQYF.

V usage is TRBV6-1 and J usage is TRBJ1-1, with D perhaps TRBD1 (5 bases). Germline loops: CDR1 MNHNS, CDR2 SASEGT. This CDR3 has 12 residues. Trimming took off 10 bases at V and 5 bases at J, with 14 bases between the two ends. The CDR3 is CAMPQGTTEAFF. The DNA of the CDR3 is TGTGCCATGCCCCAGGGTACAACTGAAGCTTTCTTT.

V gene TRBV5-6 combines with J gene TRBJ2-5; D gene uncertain. This CDR3 has 14 residues. Germline loops: CDR1 SGHDT, CDR2 YYEEEE. Trimming took 4 bases from V and 1 from J, leaving 11 bases between them. CDR3 in DNA: TGTGCCAGCAGCACTGTGCAACCCCAAGAGACCCAGTACTTC. Translated, it gives CASSTVQPQETQYF.

The chain couples TRBV3-1 to TRBJ2-5, with TRBD2 as a possible D gene (6 bases). This CDR3 comprises 13 residues. Germline V lookup: CDR1 LGHDT, CDR2 YNNKEL (reference sequence). Trimming cost V 7 bases and J 1 base, with 10 bases left between them. The CDR3 sequence: CASTGDSQETQYF. The CDR3 bases are TGTGCCAGCACCGGGGACTCCCAAGAGACCCAGTACTTC.

V is TRBV7-3 and J is TRBJ2-3; D could derive from TRBD1 or TRBD2 (5 bases each). The germline CDR1 and CDR2 sequences are SGHTA and FQGTGA. There are 16 residues in the CDR3. Trimming cost V 5 bases and J 2 bases, with 17 bases left between them. CDR3 DNA sequence: TGTGCCAGCAGCAAGGGGAGAGGGACGAACACAGATACGCAGTATTTT. This translates into CASSKGRGTNTDTQYF.

This clonotype appeared once. CDR3 coding DNA: TGCGCCAGCAGCCGTACCTTAGCGGGAGTTGATGAGCAGTTCTTC. Its translation is CASSRTLAGVDEQFF. The chain carries TRBV5-1 and TRBJ2-1, with 9 positions matching TRBD2. Germline values: CDR1 SGHRS, CDR2 YFSETQ. The J segment lost 8 bases and the V segment lost 4 bases, leaving 10 bases of the junction unmatched. This CDR3 has 15 residues.

The V call is TRBV3-1, the J call TRBJ2-1, with TRBD2 as a possible D gene (6 bases). The CDR3 consists of 15 residues. The germline V gene encodes CDR1 LGHDT and CDR2 YNNKEL (reference sequence). In DNA form, the CDR3 reads TGTGCACGGGAGCCGCCGGAGGGGCGGGGCGATGAGCAGTTCTTC. Its protein product is CAREPPEGRGDEQFF.

V is TRBV6-1 and J is TRBJ2-3; D is unclear. This CDR3 is 13 amino acids long. V lost 6 bases, J lost 2 bases, and 9 bases lay in between. Germline V gene sequence: CDR1 MNHNS, CDR2 SASEGT. CDR3 amino acids: CASSRANTDTQYF. DNA for the CDR3: TGTGCCAGCAGCCGCGCCAACACAGATACGCAGTATTTT.

The chain carries TRBV9 and TRBJ1-2, with TRBD1 identical over 9 bases. With V trimmed by 2 bases and J by 5 bases, 7 bases remained unmatched. Germline CDR1 and CDR2: SGDLS and YYNGEE. The CDR3 is made up of 15 amino acids. The CDR3 region is CASSVTTGGRYGYTF. CDR3 bases: TGTGCCAGCAGCGTCACGACAGGGGGTCGGTATGGCTACACCTTC.

The chain uses TRBV6-5 and TRBJ2-5, with 8 nucleotides matching TRBD2. The CDR3 has 16 residues. The germline V gene has CDR1 MNHEY and CDR2 SVGAGI. V gave up 0 bases and J gave up 4 bases; unmatched junction bases: 7. CDR3 protein: CASSYSGLGLVETQYF. The CDR3 region has the DNA TGTGCCAGCAGTTACTCGGGACTAGGATTGGTAGAGACCCAGTACTTC.